The 29 T cell receptor beta chains reported below all come from one sample, sequenced in a study of cytomegalovirus exposure and HLA in healthy donors. The PCR contained 60 Vbeta and 13 Jbeta primers. The data were produced by immunoSEQ multiplex PCR, yet TCRdb's version contains in-frame clones alone and is incomplete. There are fewer than 180,000 clones in the sample; 60% to 70% occur only once, and roughly 6.4% lies in the top ten. Source material: PBMCs. These receptors were taken from a woman between 55 and 75 years old in good health and CMV-seropositive.

The chain employs TRBV5-1 and TRBJ1-2; 9 nucleotides agree with TRBD1. Germline V lookup: CDR1 SGHRS, CDR2 YFSETQ. The CDR3 is 13 residues long. V shed 6 bases and J 4 bases; nucleotides not matched to a gene: 4. CDR3 amino acids: CASKGTGIYGYTF. CDR3 bases: TGCGCCAGCAAGGGGACAGGGATCTATGGCTACACCTTC.

This sequence joins TRBV5-1 and TRBJ2-5; a possible D gene is TRBD2 (5 bases). Germline lookup yields CDR1 SGHRS and CDR2 YFSETQ. V gave up 0 bases and J gave up 7 bases, with 16 bases separating them. The CDR3 covers 15 residues. Here the CDR3 reads CASSLAPGQRGTQYF. Here the CDR3 DNA reads TGCGCCAGCAGCTTGGCCCCAGGTCAACGGGGGACCCAGTACTTC.

Of note for this clone: The junction does not match germline at one end; this may be a read error. The CDR3 loop reads CASSWDRVGEQYF. The DNA of the CDR3 is TGTGCTAGCAGCTGGGACAGGGTAGGGGAGCAGTACTTC. This sequence joins TRBV7-7 and TRBJ2-7, with TRBD1 matching over 9 bases. This CDR3 contains 13 residues. Germline CDR1 reads SSHAT; CDR2 reads FNYEAQ (reference sequence).

This sequence joins TRBV2 and TRBJ2-4; possibly TRBD1 for D (6 bases). The CDR3 runs to 13 residues. Germline loops: CDR1 SNHLY, CDR2 FYNNEI. V was cut by 3 bases and J by 6 bases, with 9 bases left in between. CDR3 nucleotide sequence: TGTGCCAGCAGTGACCTCAGGGGAAACATTCAGTACTTC. As protein: CASSDLRGNIQYF.

V and J are TRBV7-2 and TRBJ2-3; D ambiguous. The CDR3 is 13 residues long. The germline CDR1 and CDR2 sequences are SGHTA and FQGNSA. Trimming pared 1 base from V and 4 bases from J, leaving 6 bases between. CDR3 in DNA: TGTGCCAGCAGCTTAGGCGGCGCAGATACGCAGTATTTT. Translation: CASSLGGADTQYF.

This clone came up a few times. DNA of the CDR3: TGCGCCAGCAGCTTGGGCCCGCAACAGGGGGCAGGGGAGCAGTACTTC. Protein: CASSLGPQQGAGEQYF. This sequence joins TRBV5-1 and TRBJ2-7, with 9 bases fitting TRBD1. The trim removed 0 bases at V and 7 bases at J, leaving 11 bases unmatched. There are 16 residues in the CDR3. CDR1 SGHRS and CDR2 YFSETQ come from the germline V gene.

The chain carries TRBV4-1 and TRBJ1-3; D is undetermined. Germline CDR1 reads MGHRA; CDR2 reads YSYEKL. The CDR3 contains 13 residues. Deletions cut 1 base from V and 7 bases from J, with 8 bases between. The CDR3 spells CASSQARRNTIYF. CDR3 DNA: TGCGCCAGCAGCCAAGCCAGGAGGAACACCATATATTTT.

A note on this clone: Germline is not matched at one junction end, which may reflect a read error. The chain combines TRBV27 with TRBJ1-2, with TRBD1 matching 8 bases. The CDR3 extends over 14 amino acids. Germline CDR1 reads MNHEY; CDR2 reads SMNVEV (reference sequence). For the CDR3, the DNA is TGTGCCAACAGTCCCGACAGGGGTGCGGATGGCTACACCTTC. It yields the protein CANSPDRGADGYTF.

The chain joins TRBV6-5 to TRBJ2-5; tentatively, D is TRBD2 (5 bases). The V end was cut by 6 bases, the J end by 5 bases, with 16 bases between. The CDR3 runs to 14 residues. Germline lookup yields CDR1 MNHEY and CDR2 SVGAGI. CDR3 residues: CASSRRGSGETQYF. In nucleotides, the CDR3 is TGTGCCAGCAGCCGCCGCGGGTCTGGTGAGACCCAGTACTTC.

The chain employs TRBV9 and TRBJ2-7, with TRBD2 matching 8 bases. Trimming cost V 0 bases and J 0 bases; bases outside gene matches: 2. From germline, CDR1 is SGDLS and CDR2 YYNGEE. The CDR3 spans 15 residues. CDR3 coding DNA: TGTGCCAGCAGCGTAGGGGGACTAGGCTCCTACGAGCAGTACTTC. Translation: CASSVGGLGSYEQYF.

J is TRBJ2-5 and V is TRBV7-9, with 10 nucleotides matching TRBD2. The CDR3 contains 14 residues. Trimming removed 3 bases from V and 5 bases from J; junction bases left unmatched: 3. Germline CDR1 is SEHNR and CDR2 is FQNEAQ (reference sequence). The CDR3 bases are TGTGCCAGCAGCTTTGGGACTAGCGTTGAGACCCAGTACTTC. Encoded protein: CASSFGTSVETQYF.

This clone was observed a few times. J is TRBJ2-1 and V is TRBV30; 10 bases fit TRBD2. V was pared by 6 bases and J by 8 bases, with 7 bases of the junction left unmatched. CDR3 length equals 13 residues. Germline V gene lookup returns CDR1 GTSNPN and CDR2 SVGIG (reference sequence). The CDR3 reads CACFSGRSDEQFF. The DNA for the CDR3 is TGTGCCTGTTTTAGCGGGAGGTCGGATGAGCAGTTCTTC.

The chain joins TRBV28 to TRBJ2-5; a possible D gene is TRBD2 (6 bases). CDR1 MDHEN and CDR2 SYDVKM come from the germline V gene. The CDR3 runs to 15 residues. Deletions cut 2 bases from V and 5 bases from J, with 15 bases between. CDR3 protein: CASSLEVGRGETQYF. The CDR3 DNA sequence: TGTGCCAGCAGTTTAGAGGTCGGGAGAGGGGAGACCCAGTACTTC.

V gene TRBV4-2 combines with J gene TRBJ2-1, with D hard to call. Germline CDR1 LGHNA, CDR2 YNFKEQ. V was clipped by 0 bases and J by 10 bases, with 25 bases between them. This CDR3 spans 18 amino acids. CDR3 DNA: TGTGCCAGCAGCCAAGAGAATGCTGTTCAACTACCCTACCCCGAGCAGTTCTTC. This gives the protein CASSQENAVQLPYPEQFF.

V and J are TRBV28 and TRBJ2-1; 8 bases match TRBD1. CDR3 length: 13 amino acids. The V segment lost 5 bases and the J segment 7 bases; nucleotides outside the gene matches: 4. CDR1 and CDR2 (germline): MDHEN, SYDVKM. This chain's CDR3 is CASSLGQGNEQFF. In nucleotides, the CDR3 is TGTGCCAGCAGTCTAGGACAGGGTAATGAGCAGTTCTTC. The full variable domain, completed using reference TRBV28 and TRBJ2-1, is DVKVTQSSRYLVKRTGEKVFLECVQDMDHENMFWYRQDPGLGLRLIYFSYDVKMKEKGDIPEGYSVSREKKERFSLILESASTNQTSMYLCASSLGQGNEQFFGPGTRLTVL.

This clone was detected once. The chain combines TRBV7-2 with TRBJ1-1; D unresolved. CDR1 is SGHTA, CDR2 FQGNSA, per germline. The CDR3 is 14 residues long. V dropped 1 base and J dropped 1 base, with 7 bases sitting between them. The CDR3 region has the DNA TGTGCCAGCAGCTTAGAACTCCCGAACACTGAAGCTTTCTTT. Residues: CASSLELPNTEAFF.

This clone was recorded a few times. CDR3 bases: TGTGCCAGCAGCTTAACTGAGTCTGGAAACACCATATATTTT. As protein: CASSLTESGNTIYF. The chain couples TRBV7-9 to TRBJ1-3, with D uncertain. V was cut by 2 bases and J by 1 base, with 6 bases left in between. Germline CDR1 reads SEHNR; CDR2 reads FQNEAQ (reference sequence). There are 14 residues in the CDR3.

The J gene is TRBJ1-1, the V gene TRBV18; 8 bases are shared with TRBD1. Looked up from germline, CDR1 is KGHSH and CDR2 is LQKENI. V lost 1 base to trimming and J lost 2 bases; unmatched junction nucleotides: 3. The CDR3 extends over 15 amino acids. The DNA of the CDR3 is TGTGCCAGCTCACCACTGTCAGGGGGCAACACTGAAGCTTTCTTT. Its protein is CASSPLSGGNTEAFF.

This clone was seen more than once but under ten times. The CDR3 loop reads CASSNRDTGELFF. The CDR3 DNA is TGTGCCAGCAGCAACAGGGATACCGGGGAGCTGTTTTTT. V is TRBV6-5 and J is TRBJ2-2, with D tentatively TRBD1 (6 bases). V dropped 6 bases and J dropped 5 bases, with 10 bases sitting between them. Germline CDR1 reads MNHEY; CDR2 reads SVGAGI. The CDR3 contains 13 residues.

A few counts support this clone. The chain recombines TRBV9 with TRBJ2-1, with TRBD2 identical over 7 bases. CDR1 SGDLS and CDR2 YYNGEE come from the germline V gene. The CDR3 runs to 14 residues. Losses at the gene ends were 4 bases for V and 4 bases for J; bases not matched to a gene: 5. CDR3 protein: CASSIGREYNEQFF. The CDR3 region has the DNA TGTGCCAGCAGCATCGGGCGGGAGTACAATGAGCAGTTCTTC.

This chain uses TRBV9 with TRBJ2-5, with 8 bases fitting TRBD1. This CDR3 has 16 amino acids. V shed 4 bases, J shed 5 bases, and the junction held 13 bases outside the gene matches. The germline V gene encodes CDR1 SGDLS and CDR2 YYNGEE. The CDR3 region has the DNA TGTGCCAGCAGCCTCCGGGACAGGTTCTCCGCGGAGACCCAGTACTTC. It translates to CASSLRDRFSAETQYF. Full variable domain (rest looked up from reference TRBV9 and TRBJ2-5): DSGVTQTPKHLITATGQRVTLRCSPRSGDLSVYWYQQSLDQGLQFLIQYYNGEERAKGNILERFSAQQFPDLHSELNLSSLELGDSALYFCASSLRDRFSAETQYFGPGTRLLVL.

There are a few counts of this clone. The chain combines TRBV14 with TRBJ2-1, with 7 bases fitting TRBD2. The CDR3 covers 12 residues. The junction had 4 bases not matched to a gene; V was cut back by 1 base and J by 13 bases. Germline V gene lookup returns CDR1 SGHDN and CDR2 FVKESK. The CDR3 protein is CASSQGGGRQFF. Here the CDR3 DNA reads TGTGCCAGCAGCCAAGGGGGAGGGAGACAGTTCTTC. The full variable domain, its missing parts supplied by reference TRBV14 and TRBJ2-1, is EAGVTQFPSHSVIEKGQTVTLRCDPISGHDNLYWYRRVMGKEIKFLLHFVKESKQDESGMPNNRFLAERTGGTYSTLKVQPAELEDSGVYFCASSQGGGRQFFGPGTRLTVL.

The chain uses TRBV2 and TRBJ1-2; TRBD1 agrees at 9 bases. The germline V gene encodes CDR1 SNHLY and CDR2 FYNNEI. CDR3 length: 16 residues. J lost 3 bases, V lost 3 bases, and 8 bases had no gene match. The CDR3: CASSDEQGALDYGYTF. In DNA form, the CDR3 reads TGTGCCAGCAGTGATGAACAGGGGGCGTTAGACTATGGCTACACCTTC.

The chain joins TRBV6-1 to TRBJ1-3, with D perhaps TRBD1 (5 bases). The V end lost 5 bases, the J end lost 2 bases, and 10 bases lay between the germline ends. CDR1 is MNHNS, CDR2 SASEGT, per germline. The CDR3 loop spans 14 amino acids. DNA of the CDR3: TGTGCCAGCAGTTATGGGGGGGCTGGAAACACCATATATTTT. Translating gives CASSYGGAGNTIYF.

For the CDR3, the DNA is TGTGCCATCAGTACGCGGACAGGGGAAAACTACAATGAGCAGTTCTTC. Its protein product is CAISTRTGENYNEQFF. This rearrangement joins TRBV10-3 to TRBJ2-1; 9 bases are shared with TRBD1. Trimming removed 5 bases from V and 3 bases from J; junction bases left unmatched: 8. Germline lookup yields CDR1 ENHRY and CDR2 SYGVKD. The CDR3 sequence is 16 residues long.

The sample holds one count of this clone. The rearrangement joins TRBV30 to TRBJ2-7; weak D call: TRBD1 (5 bases). V lost 0 bases and J lost 1, with 16 bases in between. The germline V gene has CDR1 GTSNPN and CDR2 SVGIG (reference sequence). This CDR3 spans 16 amino acids. CDR3 residues: CAWSVGALRNSYEQYF. CDR3 nucleotide sequence: TGTGCCTGGAGTGTTGGGGCACTGAGGAATTCCTACGAGCAGTACTTC.

This chain links TRBV19 with TRBJ1-1; 10 bases line up with TRBD1. With V trimmed by 5 bases and J by 8 bases, 5 bases remained unmatched. The CDR3 length is 13 residues. Germline V gene data show CDR1 as LNHDA and CDR2 as SQIVND (reference sequence). CDR3 amino acids: CASSETGGSEAFF. The CDR3, as DNA: TGTGCCAGTAGTGAGACAGGGGGCTCCGAAGCTTTCTTT.

This clone came up once. The genes are TRBV27 and TRBJ2-1; 8 bases align to TRBD1. V was clipped by 6 bases and J by 3 bases; unmatched bases: 4. Germline V gene lookup returns CDR1 MNHEY and CDR2 SMNVEV (reference sequence). The CDR3 length is 14 residues. CDR3 in amino acids: CASSSDRGYNEQFF. The CDR3 region has the DNA TGTGCCAGCAGCTCTGACAGGGGCTACAATGAGCAGTTCTTC.

The gene calls are TRBV5-6 and TRBJ2-3; TRBD1 agrees at 9 bases. Germline V lookup: CDR1 SGHDT, CDR2 YYEEEE. Trimming took 3 bases from V and 3 from J; bases not matched to a gene: 17. CDR3 length: 19 residues. CDR3 in DNA: TGTGCCAGCAGCTCATTTACTACCTTTGACAGGGGGTTAACAGATACGCAGTATTTT. As protein: CASSSFTTFDRGLTDTQYF.